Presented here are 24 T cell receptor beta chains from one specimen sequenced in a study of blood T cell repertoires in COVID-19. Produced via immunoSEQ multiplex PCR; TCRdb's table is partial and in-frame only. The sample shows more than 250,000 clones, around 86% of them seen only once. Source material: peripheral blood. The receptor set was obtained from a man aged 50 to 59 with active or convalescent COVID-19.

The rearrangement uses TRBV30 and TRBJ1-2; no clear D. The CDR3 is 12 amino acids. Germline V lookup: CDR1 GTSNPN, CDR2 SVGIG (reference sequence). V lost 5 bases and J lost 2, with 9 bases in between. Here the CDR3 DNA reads TGTGCCTGGGCCCCGGGGAACTATGGCTACACCTTC. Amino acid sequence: CAWAPGNYGYTF.

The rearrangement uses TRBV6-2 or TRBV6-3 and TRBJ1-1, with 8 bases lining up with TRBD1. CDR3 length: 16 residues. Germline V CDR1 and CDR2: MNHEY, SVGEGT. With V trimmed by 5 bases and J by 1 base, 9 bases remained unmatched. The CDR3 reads CASSLLAGTGNTEAFF. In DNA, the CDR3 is TGTGCCAGCAGTCTTCTTGCCGGGACAGGGAACACTGAAGCTTTCTTT.

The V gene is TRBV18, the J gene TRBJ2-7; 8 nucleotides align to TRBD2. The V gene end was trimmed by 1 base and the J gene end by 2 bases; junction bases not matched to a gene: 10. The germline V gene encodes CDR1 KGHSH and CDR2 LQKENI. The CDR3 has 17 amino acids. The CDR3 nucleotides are TGTGCCAGCTCACCACGCGGGGCTAGCGGGCCCACCTACGAGCAGTACTTC. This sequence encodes CASSPRGASGPTYEQYF.

The CDR3 is CASSLQGSTEAFF. The CDR3 DNA follows: TGTGCCAGTAGCCTACAGGGGAGCACTGAAGCTTTCTTT. The V and J genes are TRBV19 and TRBJ1-1; 7 bases fit TRBD1. The CDR3 is 13 residues long. V dropped 6 bases and J dropped 4; count of bases not matched to a gene: 5. Germline V gene data show CDR1 as LNHDA and CDR2 as SQIVND (reference sequence).

The CDR3: CASSGSGSTDTQYF. The CDR3 bases are TGTGCCAGCAGCGGTAGCGGGAGCACAGATACGCAGTATTTT. The rearrangement joins TRBV9 to TRBJ2-3; 7 bases fit TRBD2. After removal of 3 bases from V and 0 bases from J, the junction contained 1 base not matched to a gene. Germline V lookup: CDR1 SGDLS, CDR2 YYNGEE. There are 14 residues in the CDR3. Full variable domain (outside the CDR3, taken from reference TRBV9 and TRBJ2-3): DSGVTQTPKHLITATGQRVTLRCSPRSGDLSVYWYQQSLDQGLQFLIQYYNGEERAKGNILERFSAQQFPDLHSELNLSSLELGDSALYFCASSGSGSTDTQYFGPGTRLTVL.

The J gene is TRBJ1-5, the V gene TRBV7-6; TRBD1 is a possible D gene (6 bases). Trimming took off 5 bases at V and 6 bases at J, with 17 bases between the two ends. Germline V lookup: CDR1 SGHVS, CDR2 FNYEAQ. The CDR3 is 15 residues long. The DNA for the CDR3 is TGTGCCAGCAGCGTGAGCAGGGGATGGGGTCAGCCCCAGCATTTT. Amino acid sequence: CASSVSRGWGQPQHF.

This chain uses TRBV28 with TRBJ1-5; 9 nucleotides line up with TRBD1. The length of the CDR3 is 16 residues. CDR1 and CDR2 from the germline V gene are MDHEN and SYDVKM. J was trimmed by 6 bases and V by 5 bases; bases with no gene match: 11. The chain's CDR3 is CASSAAGQGVGQPQHF. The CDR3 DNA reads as TGTGCCAGCAGTGCCGCGGGACAGGGAGTGGGTCAGCCCCAGCATTTT.

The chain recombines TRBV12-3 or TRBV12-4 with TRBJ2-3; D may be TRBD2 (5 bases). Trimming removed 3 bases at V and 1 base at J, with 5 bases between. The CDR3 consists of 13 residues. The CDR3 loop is CASSFGGTDTQYF. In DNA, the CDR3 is TGTGCCAGCAGTTTCGGGGGCACAGATACGCAGTATTTT.

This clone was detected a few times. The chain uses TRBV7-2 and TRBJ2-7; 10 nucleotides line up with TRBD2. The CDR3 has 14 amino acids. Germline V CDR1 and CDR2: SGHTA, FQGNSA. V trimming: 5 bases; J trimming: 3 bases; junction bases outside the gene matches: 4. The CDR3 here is CASSRTSGNYEQYF. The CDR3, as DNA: TGTGCCAGCAGCCGGACTAGCGGTAACTACGAGCAGTACTTC. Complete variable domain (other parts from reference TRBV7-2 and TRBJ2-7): GAGVSQSPSNKVTEKGKDVELRCDPISGHTALYWYRQSLGQGLEFLIYFQGNSAPDKSGLPSDRFSAERTGGSVSTLTIQRTQQEDSAVYLCASSRTSGNYEQYFGPGTRLTVT.

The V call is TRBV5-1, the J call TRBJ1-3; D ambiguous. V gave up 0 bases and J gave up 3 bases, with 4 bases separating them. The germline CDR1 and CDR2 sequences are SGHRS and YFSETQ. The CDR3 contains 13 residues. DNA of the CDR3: TGCGCCAGCAGCTTGGCCCTTGGAAACACCATATATTTT. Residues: CASSLALGNTIYF. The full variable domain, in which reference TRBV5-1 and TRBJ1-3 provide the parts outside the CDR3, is KAGVTQTPRYLIKTRGQQVTLSCSPISGHRSVSWYQQTPGQGLQFLFEYFSETQRNKGNFPGRFSGRQFSNSRSEMNVSTLELGDSALYLCASSLALGNTIYFGEGSWLTVV.

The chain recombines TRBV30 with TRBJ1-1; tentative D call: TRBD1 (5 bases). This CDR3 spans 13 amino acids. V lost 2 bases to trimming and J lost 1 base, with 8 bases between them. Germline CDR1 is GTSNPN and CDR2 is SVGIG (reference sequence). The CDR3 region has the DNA TGTGCCTGGAGTCTGGGGCAGAACACTGAAGCTTTCTTT. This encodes CAWSLGQNTEAFF.

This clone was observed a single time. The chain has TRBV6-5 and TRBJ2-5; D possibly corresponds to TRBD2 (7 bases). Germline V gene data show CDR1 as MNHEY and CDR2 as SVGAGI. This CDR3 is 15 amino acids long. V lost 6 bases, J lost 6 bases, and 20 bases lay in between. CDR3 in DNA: TGTGCCAGCAGCAGACCGGGACTACGGGGGCAGACCCAGTACTTC. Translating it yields CASSRPGLRGQTQYF.

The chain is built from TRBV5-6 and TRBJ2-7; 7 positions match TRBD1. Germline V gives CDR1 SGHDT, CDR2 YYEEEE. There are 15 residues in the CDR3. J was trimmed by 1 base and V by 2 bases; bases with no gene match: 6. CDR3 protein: CASSFRDSLSYEQYF. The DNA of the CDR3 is TGTGCCAGCAGCTTTCGGGACAGCCTTTCCTACGAGCAGTACTTC.

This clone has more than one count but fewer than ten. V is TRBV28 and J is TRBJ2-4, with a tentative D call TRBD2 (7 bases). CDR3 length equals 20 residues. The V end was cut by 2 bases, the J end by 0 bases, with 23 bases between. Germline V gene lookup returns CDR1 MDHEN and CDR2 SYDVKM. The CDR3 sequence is CASSLVVGGGEKRAKNIQYF. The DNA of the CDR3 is TGTGCCAGCAGTTTAGTAGTAGGAGGGGGGGAAAAGAGAGCCAAAAACATTCAGTACTTC.

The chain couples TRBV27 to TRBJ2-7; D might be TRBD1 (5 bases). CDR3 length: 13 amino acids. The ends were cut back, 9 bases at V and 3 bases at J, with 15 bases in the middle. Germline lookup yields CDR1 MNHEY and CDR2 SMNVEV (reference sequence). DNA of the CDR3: TGTGCCAGTAGACTTTTAGGGGACTACGAGCAGTACTTC. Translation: CASRLLGDYEQYF.

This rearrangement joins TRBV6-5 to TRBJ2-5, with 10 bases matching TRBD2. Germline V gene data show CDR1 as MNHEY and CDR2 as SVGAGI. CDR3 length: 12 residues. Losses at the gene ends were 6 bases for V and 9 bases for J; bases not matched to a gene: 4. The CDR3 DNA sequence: TGTGCCAGCAGCCCGACTAGCGGGCCCCAGTACTTC. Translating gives CASSPTSGPQYF.

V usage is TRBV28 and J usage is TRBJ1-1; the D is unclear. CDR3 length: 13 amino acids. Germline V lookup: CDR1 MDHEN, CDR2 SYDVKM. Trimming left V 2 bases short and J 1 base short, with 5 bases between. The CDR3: CASSLPGNTEAFF. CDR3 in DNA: TGTGCCAGCAGTTTACCGGGGAACACTGAAGCTTTCTTT.

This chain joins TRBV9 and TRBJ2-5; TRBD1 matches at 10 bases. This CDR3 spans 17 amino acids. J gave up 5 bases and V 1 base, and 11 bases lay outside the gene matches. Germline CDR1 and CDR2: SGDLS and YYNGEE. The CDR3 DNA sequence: TGTGCCAGCAGCGTAACGGTAGACAGGGGGCGTGGGGAGACCCAGTACTTC. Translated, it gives CASSVTVDRGRGETQYF. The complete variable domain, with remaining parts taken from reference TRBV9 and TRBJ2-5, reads DSGVTQTPKHLITATGQRVTLRCSPRSGDLSVYWYQQSLDQGLQFLIQYYNGEERAKGNILERFSAQQFPDLHSELNLSSLELGDSALYFCASSVTVDRGRGETQYFGPGTRLLVL.

The CDR3 coding sequence is TGTGCCAGCAGTTTAGGGACAGCCTCCTACAATGAGCAGTTCTTC. This codes for CASSLGTASYNEQFF. This sequence joins TRBV6-2 or TRBV6-3 and TRBJ2-1; 7 bases are a match to TRBD1. V shed 4 bases and J 0 bases; nucleotides not matched to a gene: 3. CDR1 is MNHEY, CDR2 SVGEGT, per germline. This CDR3 spans 15 amino acids.

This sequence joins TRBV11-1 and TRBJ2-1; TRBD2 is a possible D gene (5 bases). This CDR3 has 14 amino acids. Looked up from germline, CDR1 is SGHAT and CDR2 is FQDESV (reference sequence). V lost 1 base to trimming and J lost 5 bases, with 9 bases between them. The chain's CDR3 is CASSLGGLNNEQFF. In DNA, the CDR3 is TGTGCCAGCAGCTTAGGAGGGTTGAACAATGAGCAGTTCTTC.

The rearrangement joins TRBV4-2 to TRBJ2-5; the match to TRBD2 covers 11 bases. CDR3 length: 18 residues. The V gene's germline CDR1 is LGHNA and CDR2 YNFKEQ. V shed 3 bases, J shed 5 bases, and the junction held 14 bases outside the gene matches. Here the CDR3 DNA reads TGTGCCAGCAGCCAGGAGCTCGTAGCGGGAGGGCCGAGGGAGACCCAGTACTTC. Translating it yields CASSQELVAGGPRETQYF.

CDR3 amino acids: CASSQDDWGRGISYNEQFF. The DNA of the CDR3 is TGCGCCAGCAGCCAAGATGATTGGGGGCGGGGGATCTCCTACAATGAGCAGTTCTTC. The V and J genes are TRBV4-1 and TRBJ2-1, with a weak D call TRBD2 (7 bases). The length of the CDR3 is 19 residues. Germline V lookup: CDR1 MGHRA, CDR2 YSYEKL. Trimming took 0 bases from V and 0 from J, leaving 18 bases between them.

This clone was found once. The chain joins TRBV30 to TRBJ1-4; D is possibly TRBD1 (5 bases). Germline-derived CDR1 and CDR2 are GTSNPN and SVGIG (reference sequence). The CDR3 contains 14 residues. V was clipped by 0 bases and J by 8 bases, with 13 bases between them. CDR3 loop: CAWSVSQVGEKLFF. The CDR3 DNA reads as TGTGCCTGGAGTGTATCACAGGTCGGCGAAAAACTGTTTTTT. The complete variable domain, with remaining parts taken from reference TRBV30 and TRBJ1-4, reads SQTIHQWPATLVQPVGSPLSLECTVEGTSNPNLYWYRQAAGRGLQLLFYSVGIGQISSEVPQNLSASRPQDRQFILSSKKLLLSDSGFYLCAWSVSQVGEKLFFGSGTQLSVL.

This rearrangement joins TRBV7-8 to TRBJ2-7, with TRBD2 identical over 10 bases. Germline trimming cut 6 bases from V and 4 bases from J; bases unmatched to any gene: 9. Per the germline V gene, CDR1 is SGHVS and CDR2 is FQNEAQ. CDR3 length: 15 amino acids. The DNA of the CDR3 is TGTGCCAGCAGTAAGCGGGAGGGCCTCATTTACGAGCAGTACTTC. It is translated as CASSKREGLIYEQYF.